The clone carrying this T cell receptor (beta chain) was counted between two and nine times. The antigen is unknown. These data belong to a study of spatial heterogeneity in lung cancer. At the level of the study: Compared with alpha-chain sequences, beta-chain sequences were consistently detected in greater numbers. Study-wide findings and caveats: The number of expanded tumor alpha and beta chains correlated with mutation number. Ubiquitous and regional expanded TCR counts tracked ubiquitous and regional nonsynonymous mutations, respectively.

TCRdb fed the 5' RACE reads into MiXCR, producing one record per CDR3 protein. This sample has approximately 26,000 distinct CDR3 sequences, with roughly 9% found just once. Time point denoted: sample taken at primary tumor resection. Samples came from 72 TRACERx patients with untreated early-stage lung cancer. The authors sequenced whole RNA from tumor, nontumor lung or frozen PBMC without sorting. There are 17 residues in the CDR3. Looked up from germline, CDR1 is MDHEN and CDR2 is SYDVKM. The V and J ends lost 9 bases and 0 bases, in that order; junction bases with no gene match: 10. Sample: lung tumor tissue, taken at surgery. The V gene is TRBV28, the J gene TRBJ1-3; 11 bases match TRBD1. This sequence was found in a male donor with early-stage non-small cell lung cancer. The CDR3 protein is CARGQGAPPSSGNTIYF. CDR3 DNA sequence: TGTGCCAGAGGACAGGGGGCTCCGCCAAGCTCTGGAAACACCATATATTTT.